This TCR beta chain stems from a study of regulatory T cells in long-lasting Graves disease. CDR3-region Arm-PCR and iRepertoire HTBI primers produced the TCR beta libraries. TCRdb reanalysed the multiplex PCR reads using MiXCR and keeps one entry per CDR3 protein. The table includes 500,000 to 700,000 distinct CDR3 sequences, 16% detected once. As for time point: newly diagnosed GD, antithyroid drugs for less than 3 months. Generation of the TCR library employed RNA extracted from PBMCs. All patients originated from an endocrinology department located in Xi'an, China. This clonotype turned up a few times. Another study also made use of these data, one on T cells in Graves' hyperthyroidism and ophthalmopathy. That paper adds: Stable Graves' hyperthyroidism denoted no ophthalmopathy progression over 18 months. Among thyroid clonotypes expanded above 0.001, most also appeared in blood.

This receptor was obtained from a woman between 25 and 40 years old with Graves disease. The sequences come from peripheral blood mononuclear cells (PBMCs), collected at new diagnosis, from a patient treated with antithyroid drugs.

The DNA of the CDR3 is TGTGCCAGCAGCTTAGTTGGGGGGACACCCTCCTACGAGCAGTACTTC. Translating gives CASSLVGGTPSYEQYF. This chain links TRBV7-2 with TRBJ2-7; D tentatively fits TRBD1 or TRBD2 (6 bases each). V dropped 1 base and J dropped 0 bases, with 13 bases sitting between them. Per the germline V gene, CDR1 is SGHTA and CDR2 is FQGNSA. The CDR3 runs 16 residues.